This T cell receptor (beta chain) is from a study of blood T cell repertoires in COVID-19. Overall study context: Spain, Italy and the United States supplied samples that represented acute and convalescent COVID-19.

Seattle-derived patients entered the study during active infection and were followed longitudinally. The germline V and J ends were trimmed by 2 bases and 7 bases, with 15 bases remaining between them. Per the germline V gene, CDR1 is SGDLS and CDR2 is YYNGEE. The CDR3 spans 14 residues. As processed by the authors: Nucleated cell number was recorded as an estimate derived from reference gene primer amplification. Only in-frame clones appear in the TCRdb table, and some are missing; sequencing was by immunoSEQ multiplex PCR. The V and J calls and clone size come from that table; D and trimming were worked out from the DNA. The data contain over 400,000 clones, about 89% of them singletons.

The chain is built from TRBV9 and TRBJ1-1; tentatively, D is TRBD1 (6 bases). Sequenced sample: peripheral blood. This clonotype originated in a woman aged 45-65 years with COVID-19, enrolled during active disease. In DNA, the CDR3 is TGTGCCAGCAGCGTGATTTGGGGGGGCGGTGAAGCTTTCTTT. Residues: CASSVIWGGGEAFF. The variable domain in full, completed from reference TRBV9 and TRBJ1-1, reads DSGVTQTPKHLITATGQRVTLRCSPRSGDLSVYWYQQSLDQGLQFLIQYYNGEERAKGNILERFSAQQFPDLHSELNLSSLELGDSALYFCASSVIWGGGEAFFGQGTRLTVV.